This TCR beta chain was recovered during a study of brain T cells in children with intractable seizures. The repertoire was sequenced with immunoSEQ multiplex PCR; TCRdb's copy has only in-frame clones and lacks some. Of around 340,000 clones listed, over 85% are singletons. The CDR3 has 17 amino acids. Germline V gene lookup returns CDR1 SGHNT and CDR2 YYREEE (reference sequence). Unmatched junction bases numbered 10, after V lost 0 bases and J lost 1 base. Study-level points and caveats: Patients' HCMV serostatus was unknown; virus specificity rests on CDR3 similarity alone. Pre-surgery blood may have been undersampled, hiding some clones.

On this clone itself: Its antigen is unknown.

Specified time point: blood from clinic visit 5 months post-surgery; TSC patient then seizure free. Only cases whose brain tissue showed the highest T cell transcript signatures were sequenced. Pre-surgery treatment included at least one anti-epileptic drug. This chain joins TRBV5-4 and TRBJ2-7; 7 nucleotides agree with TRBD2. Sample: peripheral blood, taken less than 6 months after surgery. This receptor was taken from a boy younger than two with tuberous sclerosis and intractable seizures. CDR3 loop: CASSLAPTGGGSYEQYF. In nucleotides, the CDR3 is TGTGCCAGCAGCTTGGCTCCCACTGGCGGGGGATCCTACGAGCAGTACTTC.